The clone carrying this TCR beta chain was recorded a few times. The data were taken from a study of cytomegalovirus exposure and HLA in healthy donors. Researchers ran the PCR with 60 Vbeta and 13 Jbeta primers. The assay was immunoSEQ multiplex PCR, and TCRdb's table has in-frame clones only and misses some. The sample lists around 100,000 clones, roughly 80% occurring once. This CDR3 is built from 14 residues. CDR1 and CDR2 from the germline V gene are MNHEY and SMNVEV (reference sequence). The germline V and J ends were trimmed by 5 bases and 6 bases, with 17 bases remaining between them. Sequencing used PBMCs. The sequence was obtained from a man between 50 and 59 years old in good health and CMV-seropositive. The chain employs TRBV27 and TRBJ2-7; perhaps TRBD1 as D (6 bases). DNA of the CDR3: TGTGCCAGCAGTATTACAGGGATCTCCAGCGAGCAGTACTTC. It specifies CASSITGISSEQYF.